These T cell receptor beta chains were read from a single sample in a study of CD8 T cells in Susac syndrome. MiXCR, run by TCRdb on the immunoSEQ multiplex PCR reads, gives a single entry per CDR3 protein. The top ten clones hold approximately 0.12% of a sample with about 130,000 distinct CDR3 sequences, around 94% of them seen once. The sample was CD4+ T cells from PBMCs. Source of these receptors: a human donor with multiple sclerosis. Each CDR3 is given with its conserved first and last residue. A D gene is named only where the DNA matches it firmly. Expanded clones are given a class, and other clones once, few, many or no size at all.

size,J,length,D,V,DNA,CDR3
NA,TRBJ2-3,12,NA,TRBV9,TGTGCCAGCAGTGACTGGACAGATACGCAGTATTTT,CASSDWTDTQYF
NA,TRBJ1-1,16,NA,TRBV30,TGTGCCTGGAGTAGGCTCGGAGGGGCGTCAAACACTGAAGCTTTCTTT,CAWSRLGGASNTEAFF
NA,TRBJ1-1,14,NA,TRBV19,TGTGCCAGTGGTCGGGCCAGCGGTGACACTGAAGCTTTCTTT,CASGRASGDTEAFF
NA,TRBJ2-4,17,NA,TRBV7-9,TGTGCCAGCAGCGTAGGCGGGCAGGGTTCCCCCCAAAACATTCAGTACTTC,CASSVGGQGSPQNIQYF
NA,TRBJ2-7,14,TRBD2,TRBV5-1,TGCGCCAGCAGACCTAGCGGGGGAGGCTACGAGCAGTACTTC,CASRPSGGGYEQYF
NA,TRBJ2-7,16,NA,TRBV4-1,TGCGCCAGCAGCCAAGATAAAACTAGCCAGACCTACGAGCAGTACTTC,CASSQDKTSQTYEQYF
NA,TRBJ1-2,12,NA,TRBV5-4,TGTGCCAGCAGCCCGGGACCGGCTGGCTACACCTTC,CASSPGPAGYTF
NA,TRBJ2-2,13,NA,TRBV30,TGTGCCTGGGGAGGGACCTCCCCCGGGGAGCTGTTTTTT,CAWGGTSPGELFF
NA,TRBJ2-5,14,NA,TRBV20-1,TGCAGTGCTAGCGCAGCCGGGGGCGCAGAGACCCAGTACTTC,CSASAAGGAETQYF
NA,TRBJ1-2,16,TRBD1,TRBV5-6,TGTGCCAGCAGCTTGGCCCCGACAGGGTACCGCTATGGCTACACCTTC,CASSLAPTGYRYGYTF
NA,TRBJ1-2,13,NA,TRBV12-3/TRBV12-4,TGTGCCAGCAGTCCCGACAGCCTCTATGGCTACACCTTC,CASSPDSLYGYTF
NA,TRBJ2-7,15,NA,TRBV5-8,TGTGCCAGCAGCTTGGGCGGGACACGCACCTACGAGCAGTACTTC,CASSLGGTRTYEQYF
NA,TRBJ2-6,18,TRBD2,TRBV13,TGTGCCAGCAGCTTAGTGGGGAGGGCCCTCCCGGGGGCCAACGTCCTGACTTTC,CASSLVGRALPGANVLTF
NA,TRBJ1-2,13,NA,TRBV6-5,TGTGCCAGCAGTCAGCCGGGGGCGGCTGGCTACACCTTC,CASSQPGAAGYTF
NA,TRBJ1-1,13,NA,TRBV7-9,TGTGCCAGCACCCGGGACGGATACACTGAAGCTTTCTTT,CASTRDGYTEAFF
NA,TRBJ2-5,19,TRBD2,TRBV6-1,TGTGCCAGCAGCCACCCGGGACTAGCGGGAGGGGGGAGCTGGGAGACCCAGTACTTC,CASSHPGLAGGGSWETQYF
NA,TRBJ2-7,14,NA,TRBV11-2,TGTGCCAGCAGCTTTGACGGGGCCTCCTACGAGCAGTACTTC,CASSFDGASYEQYF
NA,TRBJ1-1,12,NA,TRBV30,TGTGCCTGGAGTGTACACGGGCTTGAAGCTTTCTTT,CAWSVHGLEAFF
NA,TRBJ1-2,13,TRBD1,TRBV18,TGTGCCAGCTCATCGGGACAGCCTTATGGCTACACCTTC,CASSSGQPYGYTF
NA,TRBJ1-1,16,NA,TRBV3-1,TGTGCCAGCAGCCGCTCGTTTTTCGGCTCCCCCACTGAAGCTTTCTTT,CASSRSFFGSPTEAFF
NA,TRBJ1-2,13,NA,TRBV30,TGTGCCTGGATCAACCCGGGCCGGGCTGGCTACACCTTC,CAWINPGRAGYTF
NA,TRBJ2-7,16,TRBD1,TRBV28,TGTGCCAGCAGTACACGACAGGGGTCCGACGCCTACGAGCAGTACTTC,CASSTRQGSDAYEQYF
NA,TRBJ1-2,17,TRBD1,TRBV29-1,TGCAGCGCCGAGGTTAGGGACAGGGGGCTTCGTGGCTATGGCTACACCTTC,CSAEVRDRGLRGYGYTF
NA,TRBJ1-1,16,TRBD1,TRBV12-3/TRBV12-4,TGTGCCAGCAGTTTGCTGGTGACAGGGAGAACTGAAGAAGCTTTCTTT,CASSLLVTGRTEEAFF
NA,TRBJ2-3,14,TRBD1,TRBV7-2,TGTGCCAGCAGCTTAGCGCCTAGGGGGCGTACGCAGTATTTT,CASSLAPRGRTQYF
NA,TRBJ2-2,13,NA,TRBV9,TGTGCCAGCAGCCTCCCGATGACCGGGGAGCTGTTTTTT,CASSLPMTGELFF
NA,TRBJ1-1,16,TRBD1,TRBV6-1,TGTGCCAGCAGTCCTCGGACAGGGGCAGCCTTAACTGAAGCTTTCTTT,CASSPRTGAALTEAFF
NA,TRBJ1-2,15,TRBD1,TRBV27,TGTGCCAGCAGTCCATGGGACAGCCTTATCTATGGCTACACCTTC,CASSPWDSLIYGYTF
NA,TRBJ1-2,14,NA,TRBV4-2,TGTGCCAGCAGCCAAGAGGTAAAGCAGCGCGGCTACACCTTC,CASSQEVKQRGYTF
few,TRBJ1-3,14,NA,TRBV19,TGTGCCAGTAGTATTGGACAGCCTGGAAACACCATATATTTT,CASSIGQPGNTIYF
once,TRBJ2-1,15,TRBD2,TRBV18,TGTGCCAGCTCTCCGACTAGCGGGGCTTACAATGAGCAGTTCTTC,CASSPTSGAYNEQFF
NA,TRBJ1-5,14,NA,TRBV27,TGTGCCAGCAGTTTAGGCGGGGGGGATCAGCCCCAGCATTTT,CASSLGGGDQPQHF
NA,TRBJ2-1,14,NA,TRBV15,TGTGCCACCAGCAGACCCAACCCGGCAAAGGAGCAGTTCTTC,CATSRPNPAKEQFF
NA,TRBJ2-2,12,NA,TRBV7-6,TGTGCCAGCAGCTTATGGCCTGGGGAGCTGTTTTTT,CASSLWPGELFF
once,TRBJ1-5,14,NA,TRBV2,TGTGCCAGCAGGGAACTGTCGAGCAATCAGCCCCAGCATTTT,CASRELSSNQPQHF
NA,TRBJ1-5,13,NA,TRBV9,TGTGCCAGCAGCGCAGGCGTACATCAGCCCCAGCATTTT,CASSAGVHQPQHF
once,TRBJ2-1,14,NA,TRBV20-1,TGCAGTGCTATAGCGCCTAGCTCCTACAATGAGCAGTTCTTC,CSAIAPSSYNEQFF
NA,TRBJ2-1,15,NA,TRBV7-2,TGTGCCAGCAGCTTAGCTGGGGGAACCTACAATGAGCAGTTCTTC,CASSLAGGTYNEQFF
once,TRBJ2-5,13,NA,TRBV4-1,TGCGCCAGCAGCCTCCTCTGGGGAGAGACCCAGTACTTC,CASSLLWGETQYF
few,TRBJ2-3,16,TRBD2,TRBV4-1,TGCGCCAGCAGCCTACTAGCGGGGGGAGGTGCAGATACGCAGTATTTT,CASSLLAGGGADTQYF